This TCR beta chain was observed in a study of shared T cell receptors in the human thymus. This clone showed up just once. Generated by immunoSEQ multiplex PCR, the TCRdb table keeps only in-frame clones and is missing some. The sample contains fewer than 700,000 clones, approximately 87% of which appear only once. J was trimmed by 4 bases and V by 2 bases; bases with no gene match: 8. Looked up from germline, CDR1 is SGDLS and CDR2 is YYNGEE. This CDR3 comprises 16 residues. A further study also used this sample, focusing on human thymus T cells. According to that study: Highly overlapping thymic repertoires in unrelated individuals were reported by related research.

The sample was thymocytes. The chain couples TRBV9 to TRBJ2-1; 8 positions agree with TRBD2. This receptor was identified in a boy in the first two years of life with a congenital heart defect. The CDR3 sequence is CASSVRSSGKYNEQFF. The DNA of the CDR3 is TGTGCCAGCAGCGTTCGTAGTAGCGGGAAGTACAATGAGCAGTTCTTC.